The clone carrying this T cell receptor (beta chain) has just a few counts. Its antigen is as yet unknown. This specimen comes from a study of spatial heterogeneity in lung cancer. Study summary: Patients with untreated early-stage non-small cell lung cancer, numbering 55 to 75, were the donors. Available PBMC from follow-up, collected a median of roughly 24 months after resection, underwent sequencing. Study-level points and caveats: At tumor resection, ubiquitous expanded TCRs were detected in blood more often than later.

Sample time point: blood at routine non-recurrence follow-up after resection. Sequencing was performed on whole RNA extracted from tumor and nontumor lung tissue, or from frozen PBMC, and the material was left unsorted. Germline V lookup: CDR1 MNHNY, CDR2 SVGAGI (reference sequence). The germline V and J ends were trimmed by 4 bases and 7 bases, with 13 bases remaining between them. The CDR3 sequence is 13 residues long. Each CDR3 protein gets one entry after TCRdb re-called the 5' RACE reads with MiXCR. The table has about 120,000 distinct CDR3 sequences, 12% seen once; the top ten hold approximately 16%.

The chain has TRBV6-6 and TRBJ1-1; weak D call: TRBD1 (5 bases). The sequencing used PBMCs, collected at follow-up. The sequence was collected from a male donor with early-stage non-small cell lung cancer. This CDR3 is CASSLPQGDEAFF. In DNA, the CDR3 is TGTGCCAGCAGTTTGCCCCAGGGCGATGAAGCTTTCTTT.